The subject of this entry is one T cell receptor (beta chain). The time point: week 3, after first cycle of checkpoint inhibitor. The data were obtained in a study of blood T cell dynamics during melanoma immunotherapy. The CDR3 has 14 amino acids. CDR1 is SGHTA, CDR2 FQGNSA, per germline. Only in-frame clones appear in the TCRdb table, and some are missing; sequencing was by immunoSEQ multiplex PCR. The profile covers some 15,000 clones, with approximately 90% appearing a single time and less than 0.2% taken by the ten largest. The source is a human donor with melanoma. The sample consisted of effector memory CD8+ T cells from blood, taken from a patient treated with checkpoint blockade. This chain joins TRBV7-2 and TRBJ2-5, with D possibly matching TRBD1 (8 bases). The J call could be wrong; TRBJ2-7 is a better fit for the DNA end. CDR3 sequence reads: CASSPTGGAYEQYF. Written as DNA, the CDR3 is TGTGCCAGCAGCCCTACAGGGGGGGCCTACGAGCAGTACTTC.